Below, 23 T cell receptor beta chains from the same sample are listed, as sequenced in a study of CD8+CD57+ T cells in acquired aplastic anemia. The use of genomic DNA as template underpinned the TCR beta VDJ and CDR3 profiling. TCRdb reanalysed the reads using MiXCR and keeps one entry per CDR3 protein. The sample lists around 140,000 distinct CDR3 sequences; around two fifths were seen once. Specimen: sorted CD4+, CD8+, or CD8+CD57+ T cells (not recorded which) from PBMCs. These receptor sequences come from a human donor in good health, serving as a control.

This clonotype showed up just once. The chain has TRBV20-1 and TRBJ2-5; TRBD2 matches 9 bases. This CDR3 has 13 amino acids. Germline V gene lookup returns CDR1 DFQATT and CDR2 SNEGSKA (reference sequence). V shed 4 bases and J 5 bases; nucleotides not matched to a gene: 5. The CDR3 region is CSAIGGGAETQYF. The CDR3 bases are TGCAGTGCTATAGGCGGGGGGGCCGAGACCCAGTACTTC.

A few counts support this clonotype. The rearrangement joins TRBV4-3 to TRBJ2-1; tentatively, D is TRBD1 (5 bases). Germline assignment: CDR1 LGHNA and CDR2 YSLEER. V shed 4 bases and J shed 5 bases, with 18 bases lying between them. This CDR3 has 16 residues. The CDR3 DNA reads TGCGCCAGCAGCCCCCGAAGGCAGGGATGGGACAATGAGCAGTTCTTC. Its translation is CASSPRRQGWDNEQFF.

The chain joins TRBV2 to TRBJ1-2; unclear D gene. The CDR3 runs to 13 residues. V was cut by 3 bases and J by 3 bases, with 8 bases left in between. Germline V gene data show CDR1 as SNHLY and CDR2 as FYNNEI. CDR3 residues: CASSEGGDYGYTF. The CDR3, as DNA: TGTGCCAGCAGTGAGGGTGGAGACTATGGCTACACCTTC.

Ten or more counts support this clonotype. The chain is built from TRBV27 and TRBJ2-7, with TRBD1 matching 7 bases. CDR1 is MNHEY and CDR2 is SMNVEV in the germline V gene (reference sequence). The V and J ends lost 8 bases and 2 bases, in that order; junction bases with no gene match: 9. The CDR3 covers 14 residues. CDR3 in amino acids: CASHRQGKAYEQYF. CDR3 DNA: TGTGCCAGCCACCGACAGGGCAAAGCCTACGAGCAGTACTTC.

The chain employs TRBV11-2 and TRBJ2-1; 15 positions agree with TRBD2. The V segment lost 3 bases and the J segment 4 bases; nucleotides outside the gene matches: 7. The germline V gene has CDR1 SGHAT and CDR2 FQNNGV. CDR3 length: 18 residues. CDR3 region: CASSFRTSGGALYNEQFF. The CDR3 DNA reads TGTGCCAGCAGCTTCCGGACTAGCGGGGGGGCCCTGTACAATGAGCAGTTCTTC.

DNA of the CDR3: TGTGCCAGCAGCCGGGGGTGGGGGGAGCAGTTCTTC. Its translation: CASSRGWGEQFF. V and J are TRBV5-4 and TRBJ2-1; D is possibly TRBD2 (6 bases). Germline assignment: CDR1 SGHNT and CDR2 YYREEE (reference sequence). V was pared by 4 bases and J by 10 bases, with 12 bases between. The CDR3 length is 12 residues.

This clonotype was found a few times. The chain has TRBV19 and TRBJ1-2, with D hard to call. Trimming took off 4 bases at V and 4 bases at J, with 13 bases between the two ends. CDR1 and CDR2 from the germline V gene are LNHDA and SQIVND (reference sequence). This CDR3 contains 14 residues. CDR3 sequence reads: CASSTPDGVYGYTF. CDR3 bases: TGTGCCAGTAGTACTCCTGACGGAGTCTATGGCTACACCTTC.

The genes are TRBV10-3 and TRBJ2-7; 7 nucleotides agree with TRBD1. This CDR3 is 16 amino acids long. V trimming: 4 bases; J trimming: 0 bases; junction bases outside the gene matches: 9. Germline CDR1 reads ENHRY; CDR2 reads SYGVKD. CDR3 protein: CAISASWGQNSYEQYF. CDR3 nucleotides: TGTGCCATCAGTGCTTCCTGGGGACAGAACTCCTACGAGCAGTACTTC.

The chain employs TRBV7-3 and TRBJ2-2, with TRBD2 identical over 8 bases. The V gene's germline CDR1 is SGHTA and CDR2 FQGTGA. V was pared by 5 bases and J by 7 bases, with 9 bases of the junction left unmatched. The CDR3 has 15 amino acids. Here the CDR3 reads CASSASGGLGGELFF. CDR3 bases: TGTGCCAGCAGCGCATCGGGGGGGCTAGGCGGGGAGCTGTTTTTT.

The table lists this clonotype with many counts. CDR3 DNA: TGTGCCAGTAGTTGGGCAAGCAATCAGCCCCAGCATTTT. This encodes CASSWASNQPQHF. The V call is TRBV19, the J call TRBJ1-5; D unresolved. Germline V gene lookup returns CDR1 LNHDA and CDR2 SQIVND (reference sequence). The V and J ends lost 5 bases and 1 base respectively, with 6 bases between them. This CDR3 is 13 amino acids long.

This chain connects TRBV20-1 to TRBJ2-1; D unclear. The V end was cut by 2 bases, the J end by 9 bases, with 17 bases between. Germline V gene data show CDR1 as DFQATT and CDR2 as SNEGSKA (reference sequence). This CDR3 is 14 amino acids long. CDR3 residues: CSARSTSRWGEQFF. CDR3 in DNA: TGCAGTGCTAGATCGACTTCCCGGTGGGGTGAGCAGTTCTTC.

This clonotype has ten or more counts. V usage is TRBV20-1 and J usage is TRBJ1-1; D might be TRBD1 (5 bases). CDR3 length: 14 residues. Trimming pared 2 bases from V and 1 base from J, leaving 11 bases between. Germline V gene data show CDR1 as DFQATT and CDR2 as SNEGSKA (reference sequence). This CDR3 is CSARSGGGNTEAFF. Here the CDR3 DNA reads TGCAGTGCTAGATCGGGGGGAGGGAACACTGAAGCTTTCTTT.

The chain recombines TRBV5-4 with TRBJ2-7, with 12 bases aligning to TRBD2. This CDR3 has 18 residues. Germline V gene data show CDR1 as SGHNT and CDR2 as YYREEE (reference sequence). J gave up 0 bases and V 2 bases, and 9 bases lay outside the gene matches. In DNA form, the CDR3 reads TGTGCCAGCAGCTTCGGACTAGCGGGACCTCCGTGCTCCTACGAGCAGTACTTC. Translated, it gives CASSFGLAGPPCSYEQYF.

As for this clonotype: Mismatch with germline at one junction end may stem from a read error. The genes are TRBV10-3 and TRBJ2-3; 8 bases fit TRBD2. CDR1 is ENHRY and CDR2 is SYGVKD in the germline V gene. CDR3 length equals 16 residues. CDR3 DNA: TGCGCCAGCAGTGAGTCTGGGCGGGGGGATGCAGATACGCAGTATTTT. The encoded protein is CASSESGRGDADTQYF.

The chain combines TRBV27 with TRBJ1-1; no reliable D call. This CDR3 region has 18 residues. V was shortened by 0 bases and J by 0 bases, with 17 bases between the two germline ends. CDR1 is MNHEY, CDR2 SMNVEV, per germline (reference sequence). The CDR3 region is CASSLSLGSSLMNTEAFF. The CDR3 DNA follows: TGTGCCAGCAGTTTATCCTTAGGGAGTTCCCTCATGAACACTGAAGCTTTCTTT.

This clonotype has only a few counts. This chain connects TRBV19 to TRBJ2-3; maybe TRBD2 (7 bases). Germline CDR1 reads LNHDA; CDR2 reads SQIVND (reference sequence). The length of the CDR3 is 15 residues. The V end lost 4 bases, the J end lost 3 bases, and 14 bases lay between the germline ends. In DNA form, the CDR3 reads TGTGCCAGTAGTAGTAGTGGGGGGGCAACAGATACGCAGTATTTT. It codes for CASSSSGGATDTQYF.

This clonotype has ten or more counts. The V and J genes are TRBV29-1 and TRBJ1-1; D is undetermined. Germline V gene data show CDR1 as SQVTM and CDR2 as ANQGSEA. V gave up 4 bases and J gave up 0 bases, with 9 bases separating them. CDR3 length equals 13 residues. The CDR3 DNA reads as TGCAGCGTTGTGAAACAGATGAACACTGAAGCTTTCTTT. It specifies CSVVKQMNTEAFF.

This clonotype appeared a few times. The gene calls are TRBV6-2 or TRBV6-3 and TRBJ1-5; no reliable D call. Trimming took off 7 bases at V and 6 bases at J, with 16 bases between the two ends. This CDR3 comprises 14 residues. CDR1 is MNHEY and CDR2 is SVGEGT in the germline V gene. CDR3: CASKPPKAGQPQHF. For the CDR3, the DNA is TGTGCCAGCAAGCCACCAAAGGCGGGTCAGCCCCAGCATTTT.

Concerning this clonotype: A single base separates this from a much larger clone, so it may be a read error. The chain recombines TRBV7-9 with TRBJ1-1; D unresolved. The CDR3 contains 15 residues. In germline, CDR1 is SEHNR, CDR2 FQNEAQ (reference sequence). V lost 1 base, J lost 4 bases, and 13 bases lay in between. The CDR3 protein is CASSLEDLRLTEAFF. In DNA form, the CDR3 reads TGTGCCAGCAGCTTAGAAGACCTAAGGCTCACTGAAGCTTTCTTT. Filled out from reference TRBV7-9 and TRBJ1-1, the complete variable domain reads DTGVSQNPRHKITKRGQNVTFRCDPISEHNRLYWYRQTLGQGPEFLTYFQNEAQLEKSRLLSDRFSAERPKGSFSTLEIQRTEQGDSAMYLCASSLEDLRLTEAFFGQGTRLTVV.

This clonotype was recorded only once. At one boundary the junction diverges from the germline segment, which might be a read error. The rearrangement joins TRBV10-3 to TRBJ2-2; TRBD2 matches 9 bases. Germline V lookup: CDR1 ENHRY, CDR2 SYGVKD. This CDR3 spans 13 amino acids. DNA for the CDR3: TGTGCCACCGCGGGAGGGCCTCCCGGGGAGTTGTTTTTT. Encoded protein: CATAGGPPGELFF.

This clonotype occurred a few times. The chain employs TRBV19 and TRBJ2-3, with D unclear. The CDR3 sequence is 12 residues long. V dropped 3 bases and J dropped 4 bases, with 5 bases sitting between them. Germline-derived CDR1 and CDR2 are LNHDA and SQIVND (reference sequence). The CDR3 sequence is CASSISADTQYF. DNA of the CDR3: TGTGCCAGTAGTATCTCGGCAGATACGCAGTATTTT.

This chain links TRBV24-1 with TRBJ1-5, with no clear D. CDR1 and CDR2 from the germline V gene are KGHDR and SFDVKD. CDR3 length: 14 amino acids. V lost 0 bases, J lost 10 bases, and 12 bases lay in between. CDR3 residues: CATSDLRGNQPQHF. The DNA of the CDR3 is TGTGCCACCAGTGATTTGCGGGGTAACCAACCCCAGCATTTT.

The CDR3 protein is CATSRGVRADEQYF. The DNA for the CDR3 is TGTGCCACCAGCAGAGGAGTGAGGGCGGACGAGCAGTACTTC. J is TRBJ2-7 and V is TRBV15; D possibly corresponds to TRBD2 (5 bases). The CDR3 has 14 residues. Trimming removed 1 base at V and 5 bases at J, with 12 bases between. Germline V CDR1 and CDR2: LNHNV, YYDKDF (reference sequence).